Below, 30 T cell receptor beta chains from the same sample are listed, as sequenced in a study of blood T cells in healthy people across ages. Sample-barcoded 5' priming and a J-beta primer mix drove a second PCR of 7 to 11 cycles. In TCRdb, the 5' RACE reads were re-called with MiXCR into one record per CDR3 protein. The sample has 1.2 million to 1.5 million distinct CDR3 sequences; around two fifths are singletons. The sample taken for sequencing was blood. Source of these receptors: a woman aged 18-35 years in good health.

V and J are TRBV4-1 and TRBJ2-2; 9 positions agree with TRBD2. CDR1 is MGHRA and CDR2 is YSYEKL in the germline V gene. The V gene end was trimmed by 6 bases and the J gene end by 0 bases; junction bases not matched to a gene: 14. The CDR3 has 19 residues. As DNA, the CDR3 is TGCGCCAGCAGGGGAAGAGAGCGGGGGGCCAATTCGAACACCGGGGAGCTGTTTTTT. Translation gives CASRGRERGANSNTGELFF.

The J gene is TRBJ2-7, the V gene TRBV6-5, with no clear D. From germline, CDR1 is MNHEY and CDR2 SVGAGI. The CDR3 runs to 16 residues. V lost 2 bases to trimming and J lost 6 bases, with 20 bases between them. The CDR3 region has the DNA TGTGCCAGCAGTTACGGCAGGCCCCCCAAATATTTCGAGCAGTACTTC. It yields the protein CASSYGRPPKYFEQYF.

V gene TRBV20-1 combines with J gene TRBJ2-5; 9 bases align to TRBD2. The germline gives CDR1 DFQATT, CDR2 SNEGSKA (reference sequence). This CDR3 has 15 amino acids. Trimming cost V 2 bases and J 4 bases; bases outside gene matches: 8. This CDR3 reads CSARRLADNPETQYF. The CDR3, as DNA: TGCAGTGCTAGACGACTAGCGGACAACCCAGAGACCCAGTACTTC.

With respect to this clonotype: At one boundary the junction diverges from the germline segment, which might be a read error. The chain recombines TRBV20-1 with TRBJ1-2, with a tentative D call TRBD1 (6 bases). The CDR3 length is 13 residues. Per germline, CDR1 DFQATT and CDR2 SNEGSKA (reference sequence). CDR3 region: CGAWTQGSYGYTF. The CDR3 nucleotides read TGCGGTGCTTGGACTCAGGGGTCCTATGGCTACACCTTC.

Comments on this clonotype: A read error may produce the germline difference seen at one junction end. V gene TRBV25-1 combines with J gene TRBJ1-6; the D is unclear. The CDR3 is 13 residues long. The V gene's germline CDR1 is MGHDK and CDR2 SYGVNS. CDR3 DNA: TGTGCCAGCAGTGGGTACCTTAATTCGCCCCTCCACTTT. Amino acids: CASSGYLNSPLHF.

This clonotype was seen a handful of times. The rearrangement uses TRBV20-1 and TRBJ2-2; TRBD1 agrees at 8 bases. The junction had 12 bases not matched to a gene; V was cut back by 5 bases and J by 7 bases. From germline, CDR1 is DFQATT and CDR2 SNEGSKA (reference sequence). This CDR3 has 15 residues. The CDR3 DNA sequence: TGCAGTGCTCTCTCCGGACAGGGTGCTGGCGGGGAGCTGTTTTTT. Its protein product is CSALSGQGAGGELFF.

This clonotype showed up just a few times. The chain is built from TRBV29-1 and TRBJ2-6; 7 nucleotides agree with TRBD2. CDR1 SQVTM and CDR2 ANQGSEA come from the germline V gene. The CDR3 runs 16 residues. J lost 0 bases, V lost 3 bases, and 5 bases had no gene match. CDR3 nucleotides: TGCAGCGTTGAGGGCAGGGAGGGCTCTGGGGCCAACGTCCTGACTTTC. Translated, it gives CSVEGREGSGANVLTF. Based on the CDR3 plus reference TRBV29-1 and TRBJ2-6, the full variable domain is SAVISQKPSRDICQRGTSLTIQCQVDSQVTMMFWYRQQPGQSLTLIATANQGSEATYESGFVIDKFPISRPNLTFSTLTVSNMSPEDSSIYLCSVEGREGSGANVLTFGAGSRLTVL.

This clonotype is a singleton in its sample. J is TRBJ1-5 and V is TRBV12-3 or TRBV12-4; a weak D match, TRBD1 (5 bases). The CDR3 runs to 12 residues. With 8 bases removed from V and 7 bases from J, the gap between germline ends came to 12 bases. CDR3 DNA sequence: TGTGCCAGCCGCGGGCAGGGACAGCCCCAGCATTTT. Amino acids: CASRGQGQPQHF.

The genes are TRBV12-3 or TRBV12-4 and TRBJ2-5; TRBD1 aligns across 7 bases. The CDR3 sequence is 16 residues long. The ends lost 6 bases at V and 11 bases at J; junction bases unmatched: 21. CDR3 DNA sequence: TGTGCCAGCAGCTTCGTCGGGGACAGCATAGACAATGAGCAGTACTTC. It yields the protein CASSFVGDSIDNEQYF.

V is TRBV6-5 and J is TRBJ2-7; D remains ambiguous. Trimming stripped 0 bases from V and 2 bases from J, with 8 bases between. This CDR3 region has 14 residues. Germline CDR1 reads MNHEY; CDR2 reads SVGAGI. CDR3 in DNA: TGTGCCAGCAGTTACTCTCAGGTAGCCTACGAGCAGTACTTC. This codes for CASSYSQVAYEQYF.

This clonotype was observed a few times. The V call is TRBV29-1, the J call TRBJ1-4; D is unresolved. The CDR3 has 12 residues. V lost 5 bases and J 7 bases, leaving 11 bases between the germline ends. CDR1 SQVTM and CDR2 ANQGSEA come from the germline V gene. The CDR3 here is CSVLAGSEKLFF. The CDR3 DNA is TGCAGCGTTTTGGCCGGCAGTGAAAAACTGTTTTTT.

This clonotype was counted a few times. V is TRBV7-9 and J is TRBJ1-2, with no clear D. Trimming shortened V by 6 bases and J by 9 bases, and 17 bases separated the two germline ends. CDR1 and CDR2 (germline): SEHNR, FQNEAQ (reference sequence). The CDR3 spans 13 residues. The CDR3 region has the DNA TGTGCCAGCAGTGCAATGTCGGGCGGTAGCTACACCTTC. It yields the protein CASSAMSGGSYTF.

V gene TRBV4-1 combines with J gene TRBJ1-5; TRBD1 agrees at 11 bases. The germline CDR1 and CDR2 sequences are MGHRA and YSYEKL. The junction had 5 bases not matched to a gene; V was cut back by 0 bases and J by 4 bases. The CDR3 runs 17 residues. The CDR3 protein is CASSQDPGTGGNQPQHF. The CDR3 DNA reads as TGCGCCAGCAGCCAAGACCCCGGGACAGGGGGAAATCAGCCCCAGCATTTT.

The genes are TRBV5-6 and TRBJ2-7; D uncertain. V gave up 4 bases and J gave up 4 bases, with 18 bases separating them. Germline lookup yields CDR1 SGHDT and CDR2 YYEEEE. The CDR3 loop spans 15 amino acids. CDR3 residues: CASSATSSVTYEQYF. The CDR3 DNA reads as TGTGCCAGCAGCGCGACTTCCTCAGTGACGTACGAGCAGTACTTC.

This clonotype was observed a handful of times. The rearrangement uses TRBV10-3 and TRBJ2-1; the match to TRBD1 covers 10 bases. This CDR3 comprises 14 residues. V trimming: 11 bases; J trimming: 3 bases; junction bases outside the gene matches: 7. Germline assignment: CDR1 ENHRY and CDR2 SYGVKD. DNA of the CDR3: TGTGCCGTCCACGGGACAGGGGTCTACAATGAGCAGTTCTTC. Encoded protein: CAVHGTGVYNEQFF.

Details on this clonotype: Germline and junction disagree at one end, which may indicate a read error. The rearrangement links TRBV7-7 to TRBJ2-5, with 8 bases aligning to TRBD2. Germline loops: CDR1 SSHAT, CDR2 FNYEAQ (reference sequence). The CDR3 spans 16 residues. CDR3 sequence: CASSLGVGLGGGEQYF. For the CDR3, the DNA is TGTGCTAGCAGCTTAGGAGTGGGACTAGGAGGGGGTGAGCAGTACTTC. Variable domain in full (rest from reference TRBV7-7 and TRBJ2-5): GAGVSQSPRYKVTKRGQDVTLRCDPISSHATLYWYQQALGQGPEFLTYFNYEAQPDKSGLPSDRFSAERPEGSISTLTIQRTEQRDSAMYRCASSLGVGLGGGEQYFGPGTRLLVL.

Notes on this clonotype: Sequence at one end of the junction differs from germline and may be a read error. This chain links TRBV7-2 with TRBJ2-3, with 8 bases matching TRBD1. CDR1 SGHTA and CDR2 FQGNSA come from the germline V gene. The CDR3 totals 18 residues. The CDR3 DNA is TGTGCCAGCAGCTTAGGGCCCCCCGGGACAGGAAACACAGAGACGCAGTATTTT. Amino acid sequence: CASSLGPPGTGNTETQYF.

This clonotype was counted a few times. This chain connects TRBV20-1 to TRBJ1-5; D gene ambiguous. The CDR3 contains 14 residues. CDR1 and CDR2 from the germline V gene are DFQATT and SNEGSKA (reference sequence). Trimming cost V 0 bases and J 7 bases, with 13 bases left between them. The CDR3 loop reads CSARDVDSGQPQHF. CDR3 bases: TGCAGTGCTAGAGATGTAGATTCCGGACAGCCCCAGCATTTT.

This clonotype was counted ten times or more. The chain carries TRBV2 and TRBJ2-7; possible D gene TRBD1, 5 bases. This CDR3 spans 13 amino acids. Trimming took off 11 bases at V and 3 bases at J, with 17 bases between the two ends. CDR1 SNHLY and CDR2 FYNNEI come from the germline V gene. The CDR3: CASYRTVGYEQYF. The CDR3 DNA reads TGTGCCTCTTACAGGACGGTTGGCTACGAGCAGTACTTC.

The V and J genes are TRBV12-3 or TRBV12-4 and TRBJ1-5, with 8 positions matching TRBD1. The CDR3 contains 14 residues. V lost 7 bases, J lost 5 bases, and 7 bases stayed unmatched. CDR3 residues: CASTQTGEDQPQHF. Here the CDR3 DNA reads TGTGCCAGCACCCAGACAGGGGAGGATCAGCCCCAGCATTTT.

This chain uses TRBV12-3 or TRBV12-4 with TRBJ1-2; 9 bases map to TRBD1. Trimming at V came to 5 bases and at J to 11 bases, leaving 12 bases not matched to a gene. This CDR3 region has 14 residues. Here the CDR3 DNA reads TGTGCCAGCAGTCCTAGAGGGGGACAGGGACGGTACACCTTC. Encoded protein: CASSPRGGQGRYTF.

There are a few counts of this clonotype. The genes are TRBV4-1 and TRBJ1-6; D gene uncertain. CDR3 length: 15 residues. Trimming removed 0 bases from V and 1 base from J, with 4 bases in between. The germline V gene has CDR1 MGHRA and CDR2 YSYEKL. CDR3 residues: CASSQEGSYNSPLHF. For the CDR3, the DNA is TGCGCCAGCAGCCAAGAGGGGTCCTATAATTCACCCCTCCACTTT.

The chain has TRBV7-9 and TRBJ1-2; TRBD1 agrees at 7 bases. The V gene's germline CDR1 is SEHNR and CDR2 FQNEAQ (reference sequence). V was clipped by 5 bases and J by 4 bases; unmatched bases: 13. The CDR3 length is 16 residues. The CDR3 nucleotides are TGTGCCAGCAGCGCCTCCGAGACAGGGCAAGGCTATGGCTACACCTTC. Residues: CASSASETGQGYGYTF.

This clonotype was seen only a few times. The V call is TRBV10-3, the J call TRBJ2-6, with D perhaps matching TRBD2 (5 bases). This CDR3 comprises 17 residues. The V end was cut by 2 bases, the J end by 0 bases, with 11 bases between. Germline V gene data show CDR1 as ENHRY and CDR2 as SYGVKD. CDR3 bases: TGTGCCATCAGTGAGCCGGGAACGGCCTCTGGGGCCAACGTCCTGACTTTC. Residues: CAISEPGTASGANVLTF.

In its sample, this clonotype was seen a few times. This chain joins TRBV12-3 or TRBV12-4 and TRBJ1-2; D remains ambiguous. The CDR3 is made up of 12 amino acids. Trimming took off 7 bases at V and 8 bases at J, with 14 bases between the two ends. CDR3: CASTPGVLGYTF. CDR3 in DNA: TGTGCCAGCACCCCCGGGGTGTTGGGCTACACCTTC.

The V and J genes are TRBV6-2 or TRBV6-3 and TRBJ1-1, with D maybe TRBD1 (6 bases). In germline, CDR1 is MNHEY, CDR2 SVGEGT. The CDR3 covers 15 residues. V lost 0 bases, J lost 4 bases, and 12 bases lay in between. CDR3 nucleotide sequence: TGTGCCAGCAGTTACTCGGGAGGGGGTACCACTGAAGCTTTCTTT. Its translation is CASSYSGGGTTEAFF.

This chain connects TRBV5-6 to TRBJ2-1; D is unresolved. Germline V gives CDR1 SGHDT, CDR2 YYEEEE. This CDR3 has 14 residues. Trimming cost V 0 bases and J 6 bases, with 10 bases left between them. CDR3 amino acids: CASSLEARINEQFF. For the CDR3, the DNA is TGTGCCAGCAGCTTGGAGGCGAGGATCAATGAGCAGTTCTTC.

The J gene is TRBJ1-2, the V gene TRBV30; TRBD1 agrees at 7 bases. Germline CDR1 GTSNPN, CDR2 SVGIG (reference sequence). V shed 3 bases and J 8 bases; nucleotides not matched to a gene: 6. This CDR3 has 12 amino acids. DNA for the CDR3: TGTGCCTGGAGCCAGGGGGTAGGGGGCTACACCTTC. Its protein product is CAWSQGVGGYTF.

This clonotype was observed a few times. The gene calls are TRBV4-1 and TRBJ1-6, with D possibly being TRBD1 (5 bases). The CDR3 has 16 amino acids. Trimming took 0 bases from V and 4 from J, leaving 10 bases between them. The germline V gene encodes CDR1 MGHRA and CDR2 YSYEKL. The CDR3 reads CASSQDLRGYNSPLHF. CDR3 bases: TGCGCCAGCAGCCAAGATCTACGGGGGTATAATTCACCCCTCCACTTT.

This clonotype was counted only a few times. The chain combines TRBV29-1 with TRBJ1-2; D gene uncertain. The V end lost 5 bases, the J end lost 8 bases, and 12 bases lay between the germline ends. The CDR3 has 11 residues. Germline loops: CDR1 SQVTM, CDR2 ANQGSEA. Written as DNA, the CDR3 is TGCAGCGTTTATGCGGTTGGGGGCTACACCTTC. Amino acid sequence: CSVYAVGGYTF.